These 27 T cell receptor beta chains originate from one sample sequenced in a study of Ad26.COV2.S vaccination and SARS-CoV-2 variants. Clones were read by immunoSEQ multiplex PCR, and TCRdb kept only the in-frame ones, dropping some. The repertoire holds about 330,000 clones, with roughly 88% as singletons. Noted treatment: some 20 received Ad26.COV2.S at low or high dose, single or two shots; 5 received placebo; per-sample allocation not given. Samples were taken on day 63 after the first vaccine or placebo injection. The sequences come from peripheral blood, collected in a trial of Ad26.COV2.S vaccine versus placebo. The receptors derive from a person aged 18-60 years who received the Ad26.COV2.S COVID-19 vaccine or a placebo.

This chain joins TRBV6-2 or TRBV6-3 and TRBJ2-7; the D gene is possibly TRBD2 (7 bases). The length of the CDR3 is 15 residues. V was shortened by 5 bases and J by 2 bases, with 16 bases between the two germline ends. Germline CDR1 and CDR2: MNHEY and SVGEGT. The DNA for the CDR3 is TGTGCCAGCAGTCGTCGGCGGGGGCTAACCTACGAGCAGTACTTC. This gives the protein CASSRRRGLTYEQYF.

V and J are TRBV11-1 and TRBJ2-3, with 9 bases fitting TRBD2. Trimming cost V 1 base and J 5 bases; bases outside gene matches: 7. The CDR3 is 16 residues long. The germline V gene encodes CDR1 SGHAT and CDR2 FQDESV (reference sequence). The CDR3 loop reads CASSLGGGRAKDTQYF. CDR3 nucleotides: TGTGCCAGCAGCTTAGGAGGCGGGAGGGCCAAAGATACGCAGTATTTT.

This sequence joins TRBV9 and TRBJ1-6; D is unclear. V was trimmed by 4 bases and J by 6 bases, leaving 14 bases between them. This CDR3 has 15 residues. Germline V gives CDR1 SGDLS, CDR2 YYNGEE. The CDR3 bases are TGTGCCAGCAGCTCCCGAAGGGAGCTTAATTCACCCCTCCACTTT. It translates to CASSSRRELNSPLHF.

This clone was observed once. J is TRBJ2-5 and V is TRBV6-5, with 12 positions matching TRBD2. V was clipped by 0 bases and J by 5 bases; unmatched bases: 4. Germline V gene sequence: CDR1 MNHEY, CDR2 SVGAGI. The CDR3 has 16 amino acids. CDR3 sequence (DNA): TGTGCCAGCAGTTACTCGGGGCTAGCGGGAGGGGAGACCCAGTACTTC. Its protein is CASSYSGLAGGETQYF.

The chain joins TRBV27 to TRBJ1-1, with D possibly matching TRBD1 (5 bases). The germline V gene has CDR1 MNHEY and CDR2 SMNVEV (reference sequence). Trimming removed 10 bases from V and 8 bases from J, with 20 bases in between. The CDR3 consists of 13 residues. As DNA, the CDR3 is TGTGCCACTTCCTGGCGGGGCTTCGGGGAAGCTTTCTTT. This encodes CATSWRGFGEAFF.

The V gene is TRBV7-9, the J gene TRBJ1-3; D is unclear. The CDR3 runs 16 residues. V was pared by 5 bases and J by 8 bases, with 22 bases between. The germline V gene has CDR1 SEHNR and CDR2 FQNEAQ (reference sequence). CDR3 nucleotides: TGTGCCAGCAGCCATTGGGGTGAGGGATGGTGGGACACCATATATTTT. It translates to CASSHWGEGWWDTIYF. Looking up the rest from reference TRBV7-9 and TRBJ1-3 gives the full variable domain: DTGVSQNPRHKITKRGQNVTFRCDPISEHNRLYWYRQTLGQGPEFLTYFQNEAQLEKSRLLSDRFSAERPKGSFSTLEIQRTEQGDSAMYLCASSHWGEGWWDTIYFGEGSWLTVV.

The chain couples TRBV18 to TRBJ1-5; the match to TRBD1 covers 7 bases. Trimming cost V 3 bases and J 1 base; bases outside gene matches: 3. CDR3 length: 15 amino acids. In germline, CDR1 is KGHSH, CDR2 LQKENI. The CDR3 region is CASSPSGQSNQPQHF. CDR3 DNA: TGTGCCAGCTCACCGTCGGGACAGAGCAATCAGCCCCAGCATTTT.

This chain joins TRBV2 and TRBJ2-7, with D possibly TRBD2 on 6 matching bases. V lost 3 bases and J 2 bases, leaving 23 bases between the germline ends. Germline CDR1 reads SNHLY; CDR2 reads FYNNEI. CDR3 length: 18 amino acids. Written as DNA, the CDR3 is TGTGCCAGCAGTGAGGTTAGGGACCGGCTAGGAGGGGCCTACGAGCAGTACTTC. It translates to CASSEVRDRLGGAYEQYF.

The rearrangement links TRBV7-8 to TRBJ1-1, with D hard to call. The CDR3 length is 18 residues. The germline gives CDR1 SGHVS, CDR2 FQNEAQ. V lost 3 bases and J 0 bases, leaving 20 bases between the germline ends. CDR3 in DNA: TGTGCCAGCAGCTTCTCAACACCCTACCCCCCTATGAACACTGAAGCTTTCTTT. Its protein product is CASSFSTPYPPMNTEAFF.

The gene calls are TRBV6-1 and TRBJ1-1; no reliable D call. CDR1 and CDR2 from the germline V gene are MNHNS and SASEGT. Trimming removed 3 bases from V and 0 bases from J, with 17 bases in between. CDR3 length: 17 residues. Here the CDR3 reads CASSDDGQRSMNTEAFF. The CDR3 DNA reads TGTGCCAGCAGTGATGATGGGCAGAGAAGCATGAACACTGAAGCTTTCTTT.

The J gene is TRBJ1-4, the V gene TRBV18; maybe TRBD1 (5 bases). The CDR3 has 13 residues. V gave up 6 bases and J gave up 6 bases, with 11 bases separating them. Germline V gene sequence: CDR1 KGHSH, CDR2 LQKENI. CDR3 nucleotide sequence: TGTGCCAGCTCGGAGGGGATTGATGAAAAACTGTTTTTT. Protein sequence: CASSEGIDEKLFF. Combining the CDR3 with reference TRBV18 and TRBJ1-4 gives the whole variable domain NAGVMQNPRHLVRRRGQEARLRCSPMKGHSHVYWYRQLPEEGLKFMVYLQKENIIDESGMPKERFSAEFPKEGPSILRIQQVVRGDSAAYFCASSEGIDEKLFFGSGTQLSVL.

This chain links TRBV29-1 with TRBJ2-5; TRBD1 matches at 10 bases. V lost 7 bases and J lost 2; bases outside the gene matches: 4. In germline, CDR1 is SQVTM, CDR2 ANQGSEA. There are 13 residues in the CDR3. The CDR3 is CSARDRGQETQYF. The CDR3 DNA reads as TGCAGCGCCCGGGACAGGGGTCAAGAGACCCAGTACTTC.

The chain carries TRBV3-1 (or the pseudogene TRBV3-2) and TRBJ1-2, with D unresolved. Germline V gene sequence: CDR1 LGHDT, CDR2 YNNKEL (reference sequence). Trimming pared 1 base from V and 8 bases from J, leaving 8 bases between. The CDR3 is 12 residues long. CDR3 sequence (DNA): TGTGCCAGCAGCCAAGTGGGGAGCGGCTACACCTTC. Translated, it gives CASSQVGSGYTF.

The chain recombines TRBV5-1 with TRBJ2-2, with TRBD2 identical over 8 bases. The CDR3 consists of 16 residues. The V gene end was trimmed by 4 bases and the J gene end by 3 bases; junction bases not matched to a gene: 8. Germline loops: CDR1 SGHRS, CDR2 YFSETQ. CDR3 residues: CASSPPGREDTGELFF. The CDR3 nucleotides are TGCGCCAGCAGCCCCCCCGGGAGGGAAGACACCGGGGAGCTGTTTTTT.

This chain joins TRBV4-1 and TRBJ2-5; 9 nucleotides agree with TRBD2. Germline CDR1 is MGHRA and CDR2 is YSYEKL. The CDR3 runs to 16 residues. The trim removed 3 bases at V and 5 bases at J, leaving 10 bases unmatched. CDR3 sequence: CASSQGVAGVSETQYF. The CDR3, as DNA: TGCGCCAGCAGCCAGGGTGTAGCGGGGGTATCTGAGACCCAGTACTTC.

This clone was detected only once. The J gene is TRBJ2-2, the V gene TRBV19; a possible D gene is TRBD2 (6 bases). The CDR3 consists of 15 residues. V lost 5 bases to trimming and J lost 4 bases, with 14 bases between them. Germline assignment: CDR1 LNHDA and CDR2 SQIVND (reference sequence). The CDR3 spells CASSVSGLLTGELFF. CDR3 in DNA: TGTGCCAGTAGTGTCTCGGGACTCCTCACCGGGGAGCTGTTTTTT.

V is TRBV25-1 and J is TRBJ2-5; no firm D call. V lost 1 base and J lost 5, with 11 bases in between. CDR3 length equals 14 residues. The germline gives CDR1 MGHDK, CDR2 SYGVNS. The CDR3 protein is CASSESSPAETQYF. For the CDR3, the DNA is TGTGCCAGCAGTGAATCAAGCCCTGCGGAGACCCAGTACTTC.

The V gene is TRBV5-8, the J gene TRBJ2-7, with unresolved D. The J call may be faulty, since TRBJ2-5 better matches the DNA end. CDR1 is SGHTS and CDR2 is YDEGEE in the germline V gene. This CDR3 contains 10 residues. The CDR3 DNA reads TGTGCCAGCAGCTTTAAGACCCAGTACTTC. Its protein product is CASSFKTQYF.

This chain uses TRBV18 with TRBJ1-5; D not resolved. CDR1 is KGHSH, CDR2 LQKENI, per germline. The CDR3 totals 12 residues. V dropped 6 bases and J dropped 5 bases, with 8 bases sitting between them. This CDR3 reads CASSASDQPQHF. The CDR3 nucleotides are TGTGCCAGCTCGGCATCGGATCAGCCCCAGCATTTT.

The chain links TRBV7-9 to TRBJ2-1; 11 bases are shared with TRBD2. This CDR3 is 15 amino acids long. Per the germline V gene, CDR1 is SEHNR and CDR2 is FQNEAQ (reference sequence). Unmatched junction bases numbered 0, after V lost 3 bases and J lost 2 bases. The CDR3 DNA sequence: TGTGCCAGCAGCTTGGGACTAGCGGCCTACAATGAGCAGTTCTTC. The encoded protein is CASSLGLAAYNEQFF. Full variable domain (rest looked up from reference TRBV7-9 and TRBJ2-1): DTGVSQNPRHKITKRGQNVTFRCDPISEHNRLYWYRQTLGQGPEFLTYFQNEAQLEKSRLLSDRFSAERPKGSFSTLEIQRTEQGDSAMYLCASSLGLAAYNEQFFGPGTRLTVL.

The rearrangement links TRBV11-3 to TRBJ2-2; D may be TRBD2 (6 bases). V was shortened by 1 base and J by 3 bases, with 6 bases between the two germline ends. The CDR3 has 14 amino acids. CDR1 and CDR2 from the germline V gene are SGHNT and YENEEA. The CDR3 spells CASSLGGDTGELFF. The CDR3 nucleotides read TGTGCCAGCAGCTTAGGCGGGGACACCGGGGAGCTGTTTTTT.

The chain employs TRBV7-6 and TRBJ1-5; D is unresolved. Trimming cost V 5 bases and J 6 bases, with 8 bases left between them. The CDR3 is 12 amino acids. Germline CDR1 and CDR2: SGHVS and FNYEAQ. The CDR3: CASSPGGQPQHF. Here the CDR3 DNA reads TGTGCCAGCAGCCCGGGTGGTCAGCCCCAGCATTTT.

This chain uses TRBV6-6 with TRBJ1-2; D remains ambiguous. V dropped 6 bases and J dropped 3 bases, with 17 bases sitting between them. The CDR3 totals 15 residues. From germline, CDR1 is MNHNY and CDR2 SVGAGI (reference sequence). The CDR3 DNA sequence: TGTGCCAGCAGCCTCCCTCCTCCGGCAGACTATGGCTACACCTTC. Protein product: CASSLPPPADYGYTF.

This clone was detected only once. The chain recombines TRBV6-6 with TRBJ2-7; 7 nucleotides align to TRBD1. The CDR3 is 14 amino acids. With 5 bases clipped from V and 3 bases from J, the junction kept 7 bases outside the gene matches. Germline CDR1 is MNHNY and CDR2 is SVGAGI (reference sequence). The CDR3 here is CASSLNRDSYEQYV. The CDR3 DNA reads as TGTGCCAGCAGTCTTAACCGGGACAGCTACGAGCAGTACGTC.

The V gene is TRBV2, the J gene TRBJ2-5, with a tentative D call TRBD1 (6 bases). The CDR3 runs to 13 residues. The V end was cut by 6 bases, the J end by 5 bases, with 13 bases between. Germline V gives CDR1 SNHLY, CDR2 FYNNEI. The CDR3 sequence: CASRGTGYETQYF. CDR3 DNA sequence: TGTGCCAGCAGGGGTACAGGGTACGAGACCCAGTACTTC.

The rearrangement joins TRBV5-6 to TRBJ2-3; D call uncertain. Trimming left V 0 bases short and J 9 bases short, with 5 bases between. Germline CDR1 reads SGHDT; CDR2 reads YYEEEE. The CDR3 extends over 11 amino acids. The DNA of the CDR3 is TGTGCCAGCAGCTTGGGTGGGACGCAGTATTTT. Protein: CASSLGGTQYF.

For the CDR3, the DNA is TGTGCCAGCAGCCAAGACCCGCCTTACTCGGGGACACCCCTCCACTTT. Its translation: CASSQDPPYSGTPLHF. V gene TRBV14 combines with J gene TRBJ1-6; D gene ambiguous. Per germline, CDR1 SGHDN and CDR2 FVKESK. This CDR3 region has 16 residues. Trimming left V 0 bases short and J 11 bases short, with 17 bases between.